This T cell receptor (beta chain) was sequenced during a study of OX40 agonist ivuxolimab in advanced cancers. As for the study in general: Participants averaged approximately 65 years of age (range roughly 23 to 79) and were about 85% male.

The study, taken as a whole, reports: It was not determined which antigens were specifically recognized by the peripheral T cells that had undergone clonal expansion.

Only in-frame clones appear in the TCRdb table, and some are missing; sequencing was by immunoSEQ multiplex PCR. The table includes 85,000 to 130,000 clones, less than 95% detected once. Patients with a history of autoimmune disease or on systemic immunosuppression were excluded. For this clone: Its specificity is not known.

This clonotype was obtained from an adult with an advanced solid tumor such as melanoma, head and neck, liver or kidney cancer. Sequencing used CD4+ or CD8+ T cells sorted from blood, obtained in a trial of the OX40 agonist ivuxolimab.

The CDR3, as DNA: TGCGCCAGCAGCTACGACTATAATTCACCCCTCCACTTT. Translated, it gives CASSYDYNSPLHF. The chain links TRBV5-1 to TRBJ1-6; unclear D gene. The germline V gene has CDR1 SGHRS and CDR2 YFSETQ. V was shortened by 3 bases and J by 3 bases, with 4 bases between the two germline ends. The CDR3 covers 13 residues.